This TCR beta chain was recorded in a study of T cells in Graves' hyperthyroidism and ophthalmopathy. Looking at the study overall: Peripheral blood draws took place at initial diagnosis, ahead of any treatment. Study-level points and caveats: Model-based prediction identified ophthalmopathy a median around 6.5 months prior to its onset. Ophthalmopathy and stable hyperthyroidism were separated by a 13 V-J model.

There were TCR beta CDR3 regions amplified from RNA transcripts. The HTBI primer set was used in a first-round RT-PCR of the TCR CDR3. Using its own MiXCR run on the multiplex PCR reads, TCRdb lists one record per CDR3 protein. This sample has 500,000 to 750,000 distinct CDR3 sequences, with 15% to 19% found just once. Across 18 months, stable Graves' hyperthyroidism was marked by no progression to ophthalmopathy. This clonotype was observed at least ten times. Its antigen is not identified. This sequence originates from a woman aged 25 to 39 with Graves' hyperthyroidism. The material sequenced was blood.

The CDR3: CSVVKGREQFF. CDR3 nucleotide sequence: TGCAGCGTTGTAAAGGGTCGGGAGCAGTTCTTC. V gene TRBV29-1 combines with J gene TRBJ2-1; D unclear. This CDR3 comprises 11 residues. Trimming shortened V by 4 bases and J by 10 bases, and 11 bases separated the two germline ends. Per germline, CDR1 SQVTM and CDR2 ANQGSEA.